This T cell receptor beta chain comes out of a study of CD8+ T cells in alopecia areata. Extraction of RNA preceded its reverse transcription into cDNA, which served as the sequencing template. Profiling relied on immunoSEQ multiplex PCR, and the TCRdb table lists in-frame clones only, not all of them. The profile covers some 6,500 clones, none occurring a single time. Using CD4, CD8alpha, NKG2D, NKG2ACE and other markers, pooled cutaneous lymph node cells were sorted. This clone was observed many times. All gene names here are mouse names. The read stops 4 residues short of the end of the CDR3; the missing end is completed from the germline J gene. V dropped 0 bases and J dropped 0; count of bases not matched to a gene: 0. The CDR3 covers 15 residues. Per the germline V gene, CDR1 is NNHDY and CDR2 is SYVADS.

Sequenced sample: CD8+ T cells sorted from a lymph node. This clonotype originated in a C3H/HeJ mouse with alopecia areata. The strain's MHC: H2-k. The V call is TRBV13-3, the J call TRBJ2-4, with 8 bases lining up with TRBD2. Partial CDR3 DNA: TGTGCCAGCAGTGATGACTGGGGGAGTCAAAAC. Residues: CASSDDWGSQN. The full CDR3 protein reads CASSDDWGSQNTLYF. Full variable domain (missing parts from reference TRBV13-3 and TRBJ2-4): EAAVTQSPRSKVAVTGGKVTLSCHQTNNHDYMYWYRQDTGHGLRLIHYSYVADSTEKGDIPDGYKASRPSQENFSLILELASLSQTAVYFCASSDDWGSQNTLYFGAGTRLSVL.